This T cell receptor beta chain appears in the sequencing data of a study of T cell clones after liver transplantation (dated by TCRdb to about 2019). Broadly, across the study: ITN030ST, the source of the samples, was a randomized trial that attempted immunosuppression withdrawal within 2 years of liver transplantation. Donor-reactive T cell clones were identified by TCRbeta sequencing after a pre-transplant mixed lymphocyte reaction and then tracked in post-transplant blood. As an antigen-independent comparator for donor-reactive sequences, third party-reactive TCRbeta sequences were also identified from pre-transplant MLRs. Three of the eight recipients were HCV-positive; the others were transplanted for non-autoimmune, non-viral indications. The subjects received no induction therapy and were kept on standard immunosuppression until randomization at 12-24 months post-transplant. Tolerance was defined as complete immunosuppression withdrawal for at least one year with no rise in liver enzymes beyond twice the upper limit of normal. Blood samples were taken pre-transplant, pre-randomization before withdrawal, and post-randomization after full withdrawal or failed withdrawal. A cohort of 8 liver transplant recipients was studied, of whom 3 were classified as tolerant and 5 as non-tolerant. Paper-wide results and their limitations: Donor-reactive sequences declined more than third party-reactive ones, suggesting partial antigen-specific deletion unrelated to withdrawal success. Without allograft tissue specimens, donor-reactive T cells may have migrated into the graft rather than being deleted. When repertoire turnover was accounted for, significantly reduced detection of donor-reactive sequences was found in 7 of 8 subjects for CD4 and in 8 of 8 subjects for CD8. In two subjects, low numbers of available donor cells limited the measurable donor-reactive repertoire. The conclusions were preliminary, being limited by small, heterogeneous patient numbers and by non-standardized post-transplant time points. A significant post-transplant decrease in circulating donor-reactive CD4 TCRbeta sequences was observed in most of the 8 subjects, irrespective of tolerance or HCV status.

High-throughput TCRbeta CDR3 sequencing of frozen genomic DNA was performed by immunoSEQ, including PCR amplification, mapping, bias correction and internal controls. On the study's bioinformatics: Productive rearrangements were kept, and unique TCRbeta sequences were defined by CDR3 nucleotide sequence plus V and J gene. For a sequence to be called donor-reactive, it needed a frequency of at least 0.01% and at least 5-fold expansion in CFSE-low cells compared with unstimulated pre-transplant cells. Per-subject minimum frequency thresholds, based on the lowest-template unstimulated sample, ensured at least 90% detection power. Repertoire turnover was measured by Jensen-Shannon divergence between the top 1000 TCRbeta sequences post- and pre-transplant. Two-sided Fisher's exact tests were used to test for changes in how often donor-reactive sequences were detected. TCRdb provides this immuneACCESS table in a form limited to in-frame rearrangements. Some clones are lacking; in checked studies, under half of them reflect an unresolved V gene, and why the rest are absent is not known. V, J and clone size reflect that table, while D and trimming were determined from the DNA. This sample lists about 15,000 clones; roughly 91% were detected once. The top ten constitute around half of the sample.

In the paper's terms, the time point label means: pre-transplant. Unstimulated PBMCs, after thawing, were stained for CD3, CD4 and CD8 and then FACS-sorted into CD3+CD4+ and CD3+CD8+ populations. Each of the 8 studied subjects was randomized to immunosuppression withdrawal. Genomic DNA was isolated with the Qiagen DNeasy Blood and Tissue Kit. As regards this clone: Its specific antigen is unknown. No qualities accompany the bases; no much larger clone lies one base away.

This receptor was obtained from a human donor who received a liver transplant. Sequences were derived from CD8+ T cells from blood, sampled before liver transplant.

CDR3 loop: CASSLVAGSTYEQYF. The base sequence is TGCGCCAGCAGCTTGGTAGCGGGATCCACCTACGAGCAGTACTTC. This chain is built from TRBV5-1 and TRBJ2-7, with 8 central nucleotides matching TRBD2. The CDR3 spans 15 residues, from the cysteine through the phenylalanine. Solely the CDR3 DNA is kept, with 45 bases framed from the first base. V is pruned by 0 bases and J by 2 bases, leaving 4 bases of the junction without a gene match. According to the germline V gene, CDR1 reads SGHRS and CDR2 reads YFSETQ.